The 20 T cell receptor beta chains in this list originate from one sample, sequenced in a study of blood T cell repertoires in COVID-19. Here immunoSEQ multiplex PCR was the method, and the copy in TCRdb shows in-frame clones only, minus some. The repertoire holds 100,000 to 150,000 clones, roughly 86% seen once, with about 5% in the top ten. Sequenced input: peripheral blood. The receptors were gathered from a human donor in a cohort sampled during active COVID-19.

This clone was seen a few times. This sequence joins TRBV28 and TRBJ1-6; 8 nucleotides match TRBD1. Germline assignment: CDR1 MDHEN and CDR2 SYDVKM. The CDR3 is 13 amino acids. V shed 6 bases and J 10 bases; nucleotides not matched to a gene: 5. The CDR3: CASRTQGESPLHF. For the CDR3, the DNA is TGTGCCAGCAGGACACAGGGGGAATCACCCCTCCACTTT.

The CDR3 DNA reads as TGTGCCACCAGCTATACAGGGGGGTCCGACCACACCTTC. Translating it yields CATSYTGGSDHTF. The chain uses TRBV15 and TRBJ1-2, with 8 bases aligning to TRBD1. Germline CDR1 LNHNV, CDR2 YYDKDF (reference sequence). This CDR3 has 13 residues. The V and J ends lost 5 bases and 12 bases, in that order; junction bases with no gene match: 11.

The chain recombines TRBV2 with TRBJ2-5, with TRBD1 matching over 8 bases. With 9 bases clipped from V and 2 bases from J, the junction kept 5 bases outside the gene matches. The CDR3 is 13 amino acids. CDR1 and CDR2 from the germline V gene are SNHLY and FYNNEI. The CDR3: CASRGTGQETQYF. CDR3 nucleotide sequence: TGTGCCAGTAGAGGGACAGGACAAGAGACCCAGTACTTC.

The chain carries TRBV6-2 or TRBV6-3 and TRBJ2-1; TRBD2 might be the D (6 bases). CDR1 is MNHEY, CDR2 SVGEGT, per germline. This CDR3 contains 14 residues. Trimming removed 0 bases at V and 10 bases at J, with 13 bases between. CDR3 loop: CASSYSSSGGEQFF. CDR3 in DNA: TGTGCCAGCAGTTACTCGAGTTCCGGGGGAGAGCAGTTCTTC.

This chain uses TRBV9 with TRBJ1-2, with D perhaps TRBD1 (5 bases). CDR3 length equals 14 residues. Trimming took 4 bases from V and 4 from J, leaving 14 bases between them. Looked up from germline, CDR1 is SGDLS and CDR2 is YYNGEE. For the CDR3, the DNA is TGTGCCAGCAGCCCTCAGGGAGGGGTCTATGGCTACACCTTC. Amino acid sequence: CASSPQGGVYGYTF.

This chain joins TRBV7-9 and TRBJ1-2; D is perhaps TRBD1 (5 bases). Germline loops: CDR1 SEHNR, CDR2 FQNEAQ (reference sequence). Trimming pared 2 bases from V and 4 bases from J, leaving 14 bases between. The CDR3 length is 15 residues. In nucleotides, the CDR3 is TGTGCCAGCAGCTTACGCCAGGGTTTGCCCTATGGCTACACCTTC. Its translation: CASSLRQGLPYGYTF.

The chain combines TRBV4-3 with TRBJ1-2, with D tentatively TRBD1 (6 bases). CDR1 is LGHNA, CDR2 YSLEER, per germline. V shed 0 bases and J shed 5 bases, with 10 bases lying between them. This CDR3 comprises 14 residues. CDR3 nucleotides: TGCGCCAGCAGCCAAGACCACGGGACATATGGCTACACCTTC. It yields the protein CASSQDHGTYGYTF.

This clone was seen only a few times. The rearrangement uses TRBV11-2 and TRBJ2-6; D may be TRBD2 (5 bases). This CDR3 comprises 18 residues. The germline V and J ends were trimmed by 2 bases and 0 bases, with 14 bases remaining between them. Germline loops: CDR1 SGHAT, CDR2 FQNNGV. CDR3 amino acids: CASSLMASRVSGANVLTF. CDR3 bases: TGTGCCAGCAGCTTAATGGCTAGCAGAGTCTCTGGGGCCAACGTCCTGACTTTC.

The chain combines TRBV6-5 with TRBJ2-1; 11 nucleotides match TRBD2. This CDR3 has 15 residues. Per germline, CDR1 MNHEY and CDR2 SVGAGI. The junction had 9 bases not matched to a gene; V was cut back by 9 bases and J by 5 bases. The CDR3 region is CASSFPGLADNEQFF. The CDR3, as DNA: TGTGCCAGTTCGTTTCCGGGACTAGCGGACAATGAGCAGTTCTTC.

The CDR3, as DNA: TGTGCCAGTAGTATCCCCCAGGGGACCTCCTACGAGCAGTACTTC. This encodes CASSIPQGTSYEQYF. The chain is built from TRBV19 and TRBJ2-7; maybe TRBD1 (6 bases). Trimming removed 3 bases from V and 0 bases from J, with 12 bases in between. The CDR3 runs to 15 residues. Per germline, CDR1 LNHDA and CDR2 SQIVND (reference sequence).

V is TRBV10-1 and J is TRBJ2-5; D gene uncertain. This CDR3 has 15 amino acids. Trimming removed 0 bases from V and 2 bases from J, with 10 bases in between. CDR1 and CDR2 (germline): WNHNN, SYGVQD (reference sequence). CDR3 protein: CASSESAGSQETQYF. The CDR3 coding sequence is TGCGCCAGCAGTGAGTCGGCAGGATCACAAGAGACCCAGTACTTC.

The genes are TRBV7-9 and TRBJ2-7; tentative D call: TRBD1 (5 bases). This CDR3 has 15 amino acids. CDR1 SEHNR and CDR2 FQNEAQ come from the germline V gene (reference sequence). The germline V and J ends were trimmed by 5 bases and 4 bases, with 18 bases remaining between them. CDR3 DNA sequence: TGTGCCAGCAGCCCCCCGGTAGACCGACAGTACGAGCAGTACTTC. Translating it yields CASSPPVDRQYEQYF.

CDR3 region: CASSLSPGSYNEQFF. CDR3 nucleotide sequence: TGCGCCAGCAGCTTGAGCCCGGGCTCCTACAATGAGCAGTTCTTC. The chain couples TRBV5-1 to TRBJ2-1; no definite D call. The V and J ends lost 1 base and 0 bases respectively, with 8 bases between them. The CDR3 sequence is 15 residues long. Germline loops: CDR1 SGHRS, CDR2 YFSETQ.

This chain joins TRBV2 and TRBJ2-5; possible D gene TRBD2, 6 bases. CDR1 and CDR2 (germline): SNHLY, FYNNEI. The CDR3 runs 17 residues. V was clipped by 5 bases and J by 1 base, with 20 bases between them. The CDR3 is CASSRVGRGGSQETQYF. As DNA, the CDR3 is TGTGCCAGCAGTAGGGTAGGGCGGGGAGGCTCCCAAGAGACCCAGTACTTC.

The DNA for the CDR3 is TGCGCCAGCAGCTTGGGTTCACTAGCGGTGACAGATACGCAGTATTTT. Translated: CASSLGSLAVTDTQYF. The rearrangement joins TRBV5-1 to TRBJ2-3; 8 bases align to TRBD2. The germline gives CDR1 SGHRS, CDR2 YFSETQ. V dropped 0 bases and J dropped 3; count of bases not matched to a gene: 6. The CDR3 is 16 amino acids.

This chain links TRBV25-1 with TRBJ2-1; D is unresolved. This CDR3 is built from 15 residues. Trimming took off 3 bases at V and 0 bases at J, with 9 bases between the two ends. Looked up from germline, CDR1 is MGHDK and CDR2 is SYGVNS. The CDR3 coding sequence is TGTGCCAGCAGTGATCGGCGGAACTCCTACAATGAGCAGTTCTTC. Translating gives CASSDRRNSYNEQFF.

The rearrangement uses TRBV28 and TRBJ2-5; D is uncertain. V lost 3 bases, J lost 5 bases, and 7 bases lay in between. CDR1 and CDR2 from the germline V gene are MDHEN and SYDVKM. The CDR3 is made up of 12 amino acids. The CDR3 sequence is CASSFRLETQYF. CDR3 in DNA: TGTGCCAGCAGTTTCAGACTGGAGACCCAGTACTTC.

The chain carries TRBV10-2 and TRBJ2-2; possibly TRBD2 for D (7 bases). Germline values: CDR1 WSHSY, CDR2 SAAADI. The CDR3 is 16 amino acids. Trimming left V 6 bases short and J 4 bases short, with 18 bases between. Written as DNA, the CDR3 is TGCGCCAGCAGCAACGGGGGGCGCAGACGCACCGGGGAGCTGTTTTTT. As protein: CASSNGGRRRTGELFF.

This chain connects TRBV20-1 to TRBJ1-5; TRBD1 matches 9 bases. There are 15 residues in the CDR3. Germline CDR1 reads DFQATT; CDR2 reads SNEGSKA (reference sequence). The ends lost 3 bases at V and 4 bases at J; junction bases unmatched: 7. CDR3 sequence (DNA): TGCAGTGCTAGTCCTGGGACAGGGAATAATCAGCCCCAGCATTTT. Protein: CSASPGTGNNQPQHF.

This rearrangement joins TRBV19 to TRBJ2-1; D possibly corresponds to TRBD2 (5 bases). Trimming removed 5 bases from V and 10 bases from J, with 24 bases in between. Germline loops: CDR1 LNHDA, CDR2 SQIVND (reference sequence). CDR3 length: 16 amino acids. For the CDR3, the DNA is TGTGCCAGTAGTCAGACCCCTCGCATACGGGGAAGAGAGCAGTTCTTC. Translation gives CASSQTPRIRGREQFF. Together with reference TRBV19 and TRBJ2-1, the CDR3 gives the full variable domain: DGGITQSPKYLFRKEGQNVTLSCEQNLNHDAMYWYRQDPGQGLRLIYYSQIVNDFQKGDIAEGYSVSREKKESFPLTVTSAQKNPTAFYLCASSQTPRIRGREQFFGPGTRLTVL.